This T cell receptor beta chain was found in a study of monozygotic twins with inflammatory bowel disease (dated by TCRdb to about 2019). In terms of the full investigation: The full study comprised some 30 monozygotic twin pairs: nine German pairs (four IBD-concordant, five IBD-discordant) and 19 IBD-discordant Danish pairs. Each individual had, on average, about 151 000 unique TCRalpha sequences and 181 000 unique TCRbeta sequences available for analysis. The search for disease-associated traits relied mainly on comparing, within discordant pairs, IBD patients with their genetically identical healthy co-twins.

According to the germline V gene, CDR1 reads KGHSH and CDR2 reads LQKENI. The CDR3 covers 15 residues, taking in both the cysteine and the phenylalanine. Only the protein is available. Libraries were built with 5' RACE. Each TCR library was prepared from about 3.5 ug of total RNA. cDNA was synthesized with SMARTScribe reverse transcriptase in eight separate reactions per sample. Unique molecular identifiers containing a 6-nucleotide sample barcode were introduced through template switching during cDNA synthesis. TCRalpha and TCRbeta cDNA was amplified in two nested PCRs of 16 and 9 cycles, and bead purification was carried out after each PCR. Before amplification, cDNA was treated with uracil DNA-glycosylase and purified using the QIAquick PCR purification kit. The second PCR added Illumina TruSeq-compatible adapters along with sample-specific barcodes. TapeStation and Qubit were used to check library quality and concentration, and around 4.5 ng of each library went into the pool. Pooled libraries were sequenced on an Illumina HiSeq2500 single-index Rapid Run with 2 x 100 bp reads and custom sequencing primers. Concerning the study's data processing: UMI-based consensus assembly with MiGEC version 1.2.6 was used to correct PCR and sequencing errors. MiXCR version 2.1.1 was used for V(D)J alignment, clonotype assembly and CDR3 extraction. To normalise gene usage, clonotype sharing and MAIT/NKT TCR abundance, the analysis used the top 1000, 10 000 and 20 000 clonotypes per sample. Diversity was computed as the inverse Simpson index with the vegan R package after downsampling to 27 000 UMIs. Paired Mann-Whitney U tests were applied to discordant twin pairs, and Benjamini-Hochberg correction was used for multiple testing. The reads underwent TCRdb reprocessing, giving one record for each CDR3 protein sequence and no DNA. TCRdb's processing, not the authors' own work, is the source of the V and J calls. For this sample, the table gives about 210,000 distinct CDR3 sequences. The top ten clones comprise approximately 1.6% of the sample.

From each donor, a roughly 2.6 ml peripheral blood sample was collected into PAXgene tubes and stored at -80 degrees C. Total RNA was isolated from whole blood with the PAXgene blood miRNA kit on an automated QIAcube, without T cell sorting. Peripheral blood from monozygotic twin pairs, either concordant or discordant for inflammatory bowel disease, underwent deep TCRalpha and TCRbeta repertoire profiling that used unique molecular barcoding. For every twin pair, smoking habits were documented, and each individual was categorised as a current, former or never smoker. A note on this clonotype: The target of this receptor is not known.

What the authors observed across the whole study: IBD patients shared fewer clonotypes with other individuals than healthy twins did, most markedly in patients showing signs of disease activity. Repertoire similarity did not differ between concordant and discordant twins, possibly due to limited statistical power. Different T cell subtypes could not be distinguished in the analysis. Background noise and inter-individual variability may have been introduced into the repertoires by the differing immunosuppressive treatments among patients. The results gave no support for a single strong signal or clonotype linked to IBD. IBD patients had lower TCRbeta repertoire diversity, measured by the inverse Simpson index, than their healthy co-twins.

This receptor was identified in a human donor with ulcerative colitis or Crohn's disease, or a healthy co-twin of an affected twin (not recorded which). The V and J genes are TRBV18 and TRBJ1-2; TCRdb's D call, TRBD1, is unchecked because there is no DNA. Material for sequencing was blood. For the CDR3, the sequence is CASSTGAGDNYGYTF.